Many counts were recorded for the clone carrying this T cell receptor (beta chain). The source of the sample is a study of regulatory T cells in long-lasting Graves disease. Looking at the study overall: Patients with new Graves' disease had used antithyroid drugs below 3 months.

This sample's time point: newly diagnosed GD, antithyroid drugs for less than 3 months. Researchers made the TCR library from RNA that was extracted from PBMCs. Arm-PCR with iRepertoire HTBI primers amplified the CDR3 regions for these TCR beta libraries. One entry per CDR3 protein, called by TCRdb with MiXCR from the multiplex PCR reads. The table includes a few hundred thousand distinct CDR3 sequences, about 15% detected once. These records were also assigned to another study, of T cells in Graves' hyperthyroidism and ophthalmopathy.

The sample consisted of peripheral blood mononuclear cells (PBMCs), taken at new diagnosis, from a patient treated with antithyroid drugs. The TCR was taken from a woman between 45 and 65 years old with Graves disease.

DNA for the CDR3: TGTGCCAGCAGTTTTCTAAGGGGCTCTATGAACACTGAAGCTTTCTTT. It encodes CASSFLRGSMNTEAFF. The V and J genes are TRBV28 and TRBJ1-1, with D possibly being TRBD1 (5 bases). This CDR3 comprises 16 residues. Per the germline V gene, CDR1 is MDHEN and CDR2 is SYDVKM. Between the trimmed V and J ends, which lost 3 bases and 0 bases, there was a span of 14 bases.